This TCR beta chain was recovered during a study of T cell responses to AZD1222 COVID-19 vaccine. In this sample, this clone turned up once. Antigen: not known. TCRdb's copy holds only in-frame clones and misses some; the assay was immunoSEQ multiplex PCR. The repertoire holds roughly 140,000 clones, with 80% to 90% as singletons. Whole-study findings and limits: The study found Spike-specific TCR breadth and depth rose after two AZD1222 doses. Females outnumbered males among donors, who were mostly white British; clonal diversity was possibly underestimated. Repertoire sampling occurred only after the peak T cell response.

Sequences were derived from peripheral blood, sampled on day 0 of AZD1222 vaccination. The sequence derives from an adult in good health.

In nucleotides, the CDR3 is TGTGCCTGGAGCAAGGACCCGGCGGACACTGAAGCTTTCTTT. This translates into CAWSKDPADTEAFF. The chain couples TRBV30 to TRBJ1-1; D gene unclear. The germline V gene has CDR1 GTSNPN and CDR2 SVGIG (reference sequence). V dropped 3 bases and J dropped 3 bases, with 14 bases sitting between them. The CDR3 length is 14 residues.